Detailed here is one T cell receptor (beta chain). CDR1 and CDR2 (germline): SGHRS, YFSETQ. The V and J ends lost 2 bases and 1 base respectively, with 15 bases between them. The CDR3 is 16 residues long. A single record per CDR3 protein comes from TCRdb applying MiXCR to the RT-PCR reads. Here the sample spans about 680,000 distinct CDR3 sequences, 14% being singletons. The rearrangement links TRBV5-1 to TRBJ1-1; tentatively, D is TRBD1 (5 bases). The source of this sequence is a female donor in good health, serving as a healthy control. Sequencing was done on a sample of memory CD4+ T cells from blood. The CDR3 spells CASSLRGAGSNTEAFF. CDR3 nucleotide sequence: TGCGCCAGCAGCTTACGCGGGGCGGGGTCGAACACTGAAGCTTTCTTT.